The following is a T cell receptor (beta chain) sequence with its context. Its cognate antigen has yet to be identified. Qualities for individual bases were not recorded, and no much larger clone is one base off. From the cysteine through the phenylalanine, the CDR3 covers 13 amino acids. Only the CDR3 DNA stays, 39 bases, in frame from base 1. As encoded in the germline V gene, CDR1 is SGHTA while CDR2 is FQGTGA. V is trimmed back by 4 bases and J by 6 bases, and the junction contains 3 bases that no gene match accounts for. Systemically healthy Caucasian individuals from Russia, approximately 39 in total and aged about 6 to 100 years, were included as donors. Each donor gave about 10 milliliters of peripheral blood, drawn into EDTA-treated Vacutainer tubes. PBMCs were isolated by Ficoll-Paque density-gradient centrifugation, with at least 6.5 million obtained per sample. Total RNA, at least 5.5 micrograms per sample, was extracted from PBMCs with Trizol reagent. For every donor, an aliquot of PBMCs went through flow cytometry to measure the percentages of naive CD45RAhigh/CD27high T cells.

The sample comes from a study of blood T cells in healthy people across ages (dated by TCRdb to between 2014 and 2016). Study-wide context: In model experiments, roughly one uniquely barcoded TCR beta cDNA molecule per two T cells was captured by template switching. The study measured age-related changes in TCR beta repertoire diversity using deep sequencing normalized with unique cDNA molecular identifiers. Donors were grouped into four age groups: young (average roughly 17 years), middle-aged (roughly 40), aged (around 60) and long-lived (82). To avoid experimental bias, donors of different ages were randomly spread across the sequencing lanes. Using the same blood draw, the study looked at two additional independent replicas of 1 million unique cDNA reads for two donors, one aged 18 to 30 and the other aged 80 or older.

General findings and caveats noted by the study authors: Estimates of total diversity from one million sequenced T cells were regarded as lower bounds and underestimates. Compared with the aged group, more naive CD4+ T cells, fewer expanded clones and increased TCR diversity were shown by the long-lived group, suggesting age selection. Conclusive comparison of naive and antigen-experienced compartments was prevented by the profiling of bulk unsorted PBMCs. The CMV infection status of donors was not known, potentially confounding age-related changes in expanded clonotypes. Observed TCR beta diversity correlated strongly with the percentage of naive T cells measured by flow cytometry. Observed TCR beta diversity per million T cells fell roughly linearly with age, and a significant reduction was already apparent by age around 40.

Libraries were built with 5' RACE. TCRdb records Illumina HiSeq 2500 as the sequencer. A second about 6 to 11 cycle PCR used a sample-barcoded 5' primer and a J-beta primer mix. Each TCR beta cDNA molecule received a unique molecular identifier from a template-switch 5' adaptor carrying 12 random nucleotides. At least 2.5 million CDR3-containing paired-end reads were obtained from each sample. All of the RNA was converted into first-strand cDNA using the Mint cDNA synthesis kit, with a TRBC-specific oligonucleotide serving as the primer. All cDNA was treated with uracil-DNA glycosylase and then went through a first 18-cycle PCR with the universal primers M1SS and BC2_uni_R. The original methods were these. For normalization, 1 million high-quality reads were randomly selected from each sample, with every read carrying a distinct molecular identifier. Reads with shared molecular identifiers were discarded instead of being binned into consensus sequences. CDR3 identification, clonotype clustering and error correction used MiTCR with a Q25 quality threshold and the strictest error-elimination algorithm. Lower-bound total TCR beta diversity was estimated with a nonparametric unseen species model using Euler transformation. TCRdb ran its own pipeline on the public reads, namely fastp trimming at Q25 and MiXCR clone calling, and kept in-frame beta chains. Identical CDR3 proteins give one entry, which carries the most common genes and DNA. The V and J calls shown here were made by TCRdb, not taken from the authors' results. Here the sample has roughly 730,000 distinct CDR3 sequences; about 61% occur a single time. The ten largest clones add up to approximately 24% of the sample.

The TCR comes from a man between 35 and 55 years old in good health. The V and J genes are TRBV7-3 and TRBJ1-2; 9 middle bases align to TRBD1. Material for sequencing was blood. The CDR3 is CASSSGQGNGYTF. The bases read TGTGCCAGCAGCTCAGGACAGGGGAATGGCTACACCTTC. Beyond the CDR3, the reference TRBV7-3 and TRBJ1-2 genes provide the residues; the full variable domain reads: GAGVSQTPSNKVTEKGKYVELRCDPISGHTALYWYRQSLGQGPEFLIYFQGTGAADDSGLPNDRFFAVRPEGSVSTLKIQRTERGDSAVYLCASSSGQGNGYTFGSGTRLTVV.